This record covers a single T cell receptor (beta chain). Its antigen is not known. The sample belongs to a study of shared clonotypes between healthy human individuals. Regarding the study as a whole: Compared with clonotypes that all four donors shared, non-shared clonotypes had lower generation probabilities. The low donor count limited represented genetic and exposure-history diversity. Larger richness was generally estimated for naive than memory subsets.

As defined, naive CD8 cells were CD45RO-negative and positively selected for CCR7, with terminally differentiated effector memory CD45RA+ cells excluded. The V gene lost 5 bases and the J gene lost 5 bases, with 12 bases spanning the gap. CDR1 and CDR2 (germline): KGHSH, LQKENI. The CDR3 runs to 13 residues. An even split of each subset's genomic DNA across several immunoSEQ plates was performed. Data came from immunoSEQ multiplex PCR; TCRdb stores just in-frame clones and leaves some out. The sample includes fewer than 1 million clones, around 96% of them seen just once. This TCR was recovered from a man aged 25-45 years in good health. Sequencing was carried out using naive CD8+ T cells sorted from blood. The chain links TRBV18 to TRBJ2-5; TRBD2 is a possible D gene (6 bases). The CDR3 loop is CASSGEGRETQYF. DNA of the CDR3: TGTGCCAGCTCAGGAGAAGGGAGGGAGACCCAGTACTTC.